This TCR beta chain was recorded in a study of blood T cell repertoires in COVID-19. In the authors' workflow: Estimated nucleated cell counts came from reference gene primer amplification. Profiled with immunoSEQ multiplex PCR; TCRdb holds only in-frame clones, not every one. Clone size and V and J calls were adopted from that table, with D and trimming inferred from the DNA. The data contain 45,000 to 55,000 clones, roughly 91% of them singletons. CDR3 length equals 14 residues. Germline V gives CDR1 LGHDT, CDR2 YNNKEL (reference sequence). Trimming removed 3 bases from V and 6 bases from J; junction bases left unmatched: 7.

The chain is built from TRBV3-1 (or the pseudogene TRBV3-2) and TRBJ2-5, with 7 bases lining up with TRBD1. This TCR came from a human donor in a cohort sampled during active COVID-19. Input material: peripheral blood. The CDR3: CASSHPDRVKTQYF. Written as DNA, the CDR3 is TGTGCCAGCAGCCATCCCGACAGGGTAAAGACCCAGTACTTC.